This T cell receptor beta chain was documented in a study of vaccination and CD4 T cells after COVID-19. Study information: Convalescent donors: six male, four female; seven Caucasian, two Asian, one multiracial, two Hispanic. Post-COVID sampling occurred a median approximately 91 days after diagnosis (range 35 to 161). The authors used overlapping spike peptides from SARS-CoV-2, HCoV-NL63, HCoV-OC43 and HCoV-229E to stimulate cells.

V lost 5 bases, J lost 5 bases, and 25 bases lay in between. Per germline, CDR1 KGHSH and CDR2 LQKENI. The CDR3 extends over 17 amino acids. The treatment was: roughly 10-day PBMC culture with coronavirus spike peptide pools or control peptides (ViraFEST assay). About 1.9 million PBMCs went into each well for culture with roughly 10 IU/ml IL-2 and 7.5 to 10 ug/ml peptide pools. The Oncomine TCR Beta short-read assay sequenced DNA from cultured CD4+ T cells. From the PCR reads, TCRdb called clonotypes with MiXCR, one entry per CDR3 protein. The sample lists approximately 15,000 distinct CDR3 sequences; around 30% were seen once. Of note for this clonotype: Antigen specificity is unknown.

The source of this sequence is a human donor with COVID-19. Sequencing used cultured CD4+ T cells from blood. J is TRBJ2-7 and V is TRBV18; weak D call: TRBD2 (6 bases). The CDR3 region has the DNA TGTGCCAGCTCATCCCTCATATCAGGGTCTTGGGGGGACGAGCAGTACTTC. Protein: CASSSLISGSWGDEQYF.